This T cell receptor (beta chain) originates from a study of T cells after yellow fever vaccination. TCRdb used MiXCR to reprocess the 5' RACE reads, holding one entry per CDR3 protein. The sample records approximately 580,000 distinct CDR3 sequences, 17% being singletons. CDR3 length: 13 residues. V dropped 1 base and J dropped 5 bases, with 5 bases sitting between them. The V gene's germline CDR1 is KGHSH and CDR2 LQKENI. This clonotype was detected a few times. Its antigen is unidentified. Study outcomes and limitations: A weaker but faster secondary response was observed, peaking on day 5 versus 15. Subsequent to the booster, the majority of primary-vaccination clones reappeared (about 97% CD4, roughly 90% CD8). Repertoires sorted by FACS could include abundant clonotypes that are contaminants from the bulk population.

The V call is TRBV18, the J call TRBJ1-4; D is undetermined. The sequence derives from a man aged 18 to 29 who received the YFV17D yellow fever vaccine. Specimen: PBMCs, collected roughly 5 days after the first yellow fever vaccination. CDR3 sequence reads: CASSPLENEKLFF. In DNA form, the CDR3 reads TGTGCCAGCTCACCACTGGAGAATGAAAAACTGTTTTTT.